These 27 T cell receptor beta chains originate from one sample sequenced in a study of cytomegalovirus exposure and HLA in healthy donors. The PCR contained 60 Vbeta and 13 Jbeta primers. Profiled with immunoSEQ multiplex PCR; TCRdb holds only in-frame clones, not every one. The profile shows around 120,000 clones, around 74% of them singletons. The sequenced sample consisted of PBMCs. The receptor set was obtained from a woman aged 18-35 years in good health and CMV-seronegative.

The chain recombines TRBV19 with TRBJ1-1; no firm D call. Trimming pared 11 bases from V and 4 bases from J, leaving 17 bases between. CDR1 is LNHDA, CDR2 SQIVND, per germline (reference sequence). The CDR3 has 13 residues. CDR3: CAEVPGFITEAFF. DNA of the CDR3: TGTGCCGAAGTGCCGGGGTTTATCACTGAAGCTTTCTTT. Full variable domain (outside the CDR3, taken from reference TRBV19 and TRBJ1-1): DGGITQSPKYLFRKEGQNVTLSCEQNLNHDAMYWYRQDPGQGLRLIYYSQIVNDFQKGDIAEGYSVSREKKESFPLTVTSAQKNPTAFYLCAEVPGFITEAFFGQGTRLTVV.

This clone was recorded a few times. The chain uses TRBV29-1 and TRBJ1-2; 8 nucleotides match TRBD1. CDR3 length: 12 amino acids. V lost 3 bases, J lost 8 bases, and 5 bases stayed unmatched. From germline, CDR1 is SQVTM and CDR2 ANQGSEA. CDR3 amino acids: CSVDRTGYGYTF. The CDR3 DNA sequence: TGCAGCGTTGACCGGACAGGGTACGGCTACACCTTC.

The V call is TRBV7-8, the J call TRBJ2-1; TRBD1 is a possible D gene (6 bases). The length of the CDR3 is 16 residues. Between the trimmed V and J ends, which lost 5 bases and 1 base, there was a span of 15 bases. Germline lookup yields CDR1 SGHVS and CDR2 FQNEAQ. This CDR3 reads CASSLLAGASYNEQFF. DNA for the CDR3: TGTGCCAGCAGCCTATTGGCAGGGGCATCCTACAATGAGCAGTTCTTC. Based on the CDR3 plus reference TRBV7-8 and TRBJ2-1, the full variable domain is GAGVSQSPRYKVAKRGQDVALRCDPISGHVSLFWYQQALGQGPEFLTYFQNEAQLDKSGLPSDRFFAERPEGSVSTLKIQRTQQEDSAVYLCASSLLAGASYNEQFFGPGTRLTVL.

V usage is TRBV19 and J usage is TRBJ1-5, with D possibly being TRBD1 (6 bases). This CDR3 spans 16 amino acids. Trimming took 1 base from V and 7 from J, leaving 17 bases between them. Germline V gene data show CDR1 as LNHDA and CDR2 as SQIVND (reference sequence). As DNA, the CDR3 is TGTGCCAGTAGTATAGGGAGGGGGGGCGTGGGCCAGCCCCAGCATTTT. It translates to CASSIGRGGVGQPQHF.

The J gene is TRBJ2-7, the V gene TRBV7-2, with D tentatively TRBD2 (6 bases). This CDR3 contains 16 residues. V lost 1 base to trimming and J lost 3 bases, with 16 bases between them. CDR1 and CDR2 (germline): SGHTA, FQGNSA. The CDR3 region has the DNA TGTGCCAGCAGCTTAGGGAGGGCAGGGCTTTTCTACGAGCAGTACTTC. Protein: CASSLGRAGLFYEQYF.

The chain carries TRBV30 and TRBJ1-1; no clear D. Trimming shortened V by 8 bases and J by 4 bases, and 14 bases separated the two germline ends. This CDR3 has 12 amino acids. Germline-derived CDR1 and CDR2 are GTSNPN and SVGIG (reference sequence). The CDR3 bases are TGTGCCGGAGGAATTGGGGTCACTGAAGCTTTCTTT. Translated, it gives CAGGIGVTEAFF.

This clone was seen only once. This chain joins TRBV4-1 and TRBJ1-2; D is uncertain. Per germline, CDR1 MGHRA and CDR2 YSYEKL. There are 15 residues in the CDR3. V was clipped by 0 bases and J by 9 bases, with 17 bases between them. The CDR3 DNA sequence: TGCGCCAGCAGCCAAGAAGGAGGGATCGGTGTGCGCTACACCTTC. Its protein is CASSQEGGIGVRYTF.

The chain uses TRBV4-1 and TRBJ1-2; weak D call: TRBD1 (5 bases). The germline V and J ends were trimmed by 0 bases and 4 bases, with 15 bases remaining between them. CDR1 is MGHRA and CDR2 is YSYEKL in the germline V gene. The CDR3 spans 16 residues. Here the CDR3 DNA reads TGCGCCAGCAGCCAAGACGGTACAGTAAGGGGCTATGGCTACACCTTC. Its protein is CASSQDGTVRGYGYTF.

This chain uses TRBV5-1 with TRBJ1-1; 7 bases fit TRBD1. V shed 0 bases and J 5 bases; nucleotides not matched to a gene: 4. The length of the CDR3 is 14 residues. Germline V gene data show CDR1 as SGHRS and CDR2 as YFSETQ. CDR3 in DNA: TGCGCCAGCAGCTTGGCAGGGGGTTCGACTGAAGCTTTCTTT. Translation: CASSLAGGSTEAFF.

This sequence joins TRBV9 and TRBJ2-3; 9 positions agree with TRBD2. The J segment lost 0 bases and the V segment lost 4 bases, leaving 3 bases of the junction unmatched. The CDR3 contains 15 residues. The germline V gene encodes CDR1 SGDLS and CDR2 YYNGEE. In nucleotides, the CDR3 is TGTGCCAGCAGCCTAGCGGGGTGGAGCACAGATACGCAGTATTTT. Protein sequence: CASSLAGWSTDTQYF.

The chain carries TRBV6-5 and TRBJ2-1; TRBD2 matches 11 bases. V trimming: 6 bases; J trimming: 6 bases; junction bases outside the gene matches: 7. The CDR3 is 15 residues long. The V gene's germline CDR1 is MNHEY and CDR2 SVGAGI. CDR3 DNA: TGTGCCAGCAGCCCCACTAGCGGGGGACCCAATGAGCAGTTCTTC. Amino acids: CASSPTSGGPNEQFF.

This chain joins TRBV28 and TRBJ2-3; 10 bases are a match to TRBD2. V dropped 7 bases and J dropped 9; count of bases not matched to a gene: 7. CDR3 length equals 13 residues. Germline CDR1 MDHEN, CDR2 SYDVKM. CDR3 bases: TGTGCCAGCATCATAGCGGGGGGAGGAACGCAGTATTTT. Protein product: CASIIAGGGTQYF.

The chain has TRBV30 and TRBJ1-1; D is possibly TRBD1 (5 bases). The CDR3 loop spans 13 amino acids. V lost 5 bases to trimming and J lost 11 bases, with 21 bases between them. Germline V lookup: CDR1 GTSNPN, CDR2 SVGIG (reference sequence). The DNA for the CDR3 is TGTGCCTGGGCGGGTGGGGGGATGATTAGGGCTTTCTTT. Its translation: CAWAGGGMIRAFF.

The chain employs TRBV6-1 and TRBJ2-2; 7 bases are shared with TRBD2. Losses at the gene ends were 3 bases for V and 6 bases for J; bases not matched to a gene: 7. The CDR3 covers 15 residues. Germline V gene lookup returns CDR1 MNHNS and CDR2 SASEGT. The CDR3 DNA follows: TGTGCCAGCAGTGACCCGGCTGCGGGGGCCGGGGAGCTGTTTTTT. Its translation is CASSDPAAGAGELFF.

The genes are TRBV6-1 and TRBJ2-7; 7 positions agree with TRBD1. This CDR3 region has 15 residues. V lost 4 bases and J lost 3; bases outside the gene matches: 9. From germline, CDR1 is MNHNS and CDR2 SASEGT. CDR3 DNA: TGTGCCAGCAGTGCTCAATCACAGGGGTTCTACGAGCAGTACTTC. Amino acids: CASSAQSQGFYEQYF.

The genes are TRBV25-1 and TRBJ2-3; 10 positions agree with TRBD2. After removal of 4 bases from V and 5 bases from J, the junction contained 3 bases not matched to a gene. CDR3 size: 14 residues. Per the germline V gene, CDR1 is MGHDK and CDR2 is SYGVNS. The CDR3 bases are TGTGCCAGCAGTGGAAGCGGGGGGGTAGATACGCAGTATTTT. Translating it yields CASSGSGGVDTQYF.

This clone turned up a few times. The chain is built from TRBV28 and TRBJ1-1; D is uncertain. This CDR3 is built from 14 residues. The V gene's germline CDR1 is MDHEN and CDR2 SYDVKM. The ends were cut back, 2 bases at V and 1 base at J, with 8 bases in the middle. The CDR3 loop reads CASSLVQRNTEAFF. As DNA, the CDR3 is TGTGCCAGCAGTTTAGTACAGAGGAACACTGAAGCTTTCTTT.

CDR3 in DNA: TGCGCCAGCAGCCAAGGCCCGGGGTTATTTTACAATGAGCAGTTCTTC. This sequence encodes CASSQGPGLFYNEQFF. V is TRBV4-1 and J is TRBJ2-1; a possible D gene is TRBD2 (5 bases). Deletions cut 1 base from V and 4 bases from J, with 14 bases between. In germline, CDR1 is MGHRA, CDR2 YSYEKL. There are 16 residues in the CDR3.

This clone was counted a few times. The gene calls are TRBV10-2 and TRBJ2-1; 9 nucleotides align to TRBD1. This CDR3 region has 13 residues. V shed 10 bases and J 8 bases; nucleotides not matched to a gene: 9. Looked up from germline, CDR1 is WSHSY and CDR2 is SAAADI. CDR3 sequence (DNA): TGCGCCACCTCGGGACAGGGTATCCATGAGCAGTTCTTC. It specifies CATSGQGIHEQFF.

The rearrangement links TRBV7-3 to TRBJ1-5; D remains unclear. CDR3 size: 13 residues. Germline CDR1 reads SGHTA; CDR2 reads FQGTGA. V lost 4 bases to trimming and J lost 4 bases, with 8 bases between them. The CDR3, as DNA: TGTGCCAGCAGCTACCAACAAAATCAGCCCCAGCATTTT. The encoded protein is CASSYQQNQPQHF.

The genes are TRBV4-1 and TRBJ2-3, with TRBD2 as a possible D gene (5 bases). Germline V gene data show CDR1 as MGHRA and CDR2 as YSYEKL. This CDR3 comprises 15 residues. Trimming pared 1 base from V and 2 bases from J, leaving 10 bases between. In DNA form, the CDR3 reads TGCGCCAGCAGCCAAGGACTACCTTACACAGATACGCAGTATTTT. Its translation: CASSQGLPYTDTQYF.

The CDR3 reads CASSIAGQGTYEQYF. The CDR3 coding sequence is TGTGCCAGTAGTATAGCGGGACAGGGTACCTACGAGCAGTACTTC. The chain links TRBV19 to TRBJ2-7; 9 bases fit TRBD1. V lost 1 base to trimming and J lost 2 bases; unmatched junction nucleotides: 3. Per the germline V gene, CDR1 is LNHDA and CDR2 is SQIVND (reference sequence). The CDR3 loop spans 15 amino acids.

The rearrangement links TRBV7-8 to TRBJ2-5, with 7 bases that match TRBD1. The CDR3 contains 15 residues. From germline, CDR1 is SGHVS and CDR2 FQNEAQ. V lost 3 bases to trimming and J lost 2 bases; unmatched junction nucleotides: 6. Here the CDR3 DNA reads TGTGCCAGCAGCTTGAACAGGGGATTGCAAGAGACCCAGTACTTC. It codes for CASSLNRGLQETQYF.

This clone has only a few counts. The chain uses TRBV30 and TRBJ2-7; the D gene is possibly TRBD1 (6 bases). V lost 5 bases, J lost 1 base, and 12 bases lay in between. CDR3 size: 13 residues. The germline CDR1 and CDR2 sequences are GTSNPN and SVGIG (reference sequence). The CDR3 region is CAWSSGASYEQYF. DNA for the CDR3: TGTGCCTGGTCATCAGGGGCTTCCTACGAGCAGTACTTC.

The sample holds a few counts of this clone. The chain recombines TRBV7-9 with TRBJ2-6; weak D call: TRBD2 (6 bases). The CDR3 has 18 amino acids. The V end was cut by 5 bases, the J end by 0 bases, with 17 bases between. Germline loops: CDR1 SEHNR, CDR2 FQNEAQ (reference sequence). CDR3 sequence (DNA): TGTGCCAGCAGCCAATTAAGGGGACTGCCCTCTGGGGCCAACGTCCTGACTTTC. Protein product: CASSQLRGLPSGANVLTF.

The chain is built from TRBV30 and TRBJ2-7, with TRBD1 as a possible D gene (5 bases). Germline V gene data show CDR1 as GTSNPN and CDR2 as SVGIG (reference sequence). The V end was cut by 0 bases, the J end by 3 bases, with 6 bases between. The CDR3 loop spans 12 amino acids. CDR3 sequence reads: CAWSVDSYEQYF. CDR3 DNA: TGTGCCTGGAGTGTCGACAGCTACGAGCAGTACTTC.

J is TRBJ1-3 and V is TRBV29-1, with no clear D. V dropped 8 bases and J dropped 3 bases, with 8 bases sitting between them. The CDR3 loop spans 11 amino acids. Germline V gene sequence: CDR1 SQVTM, CDR2 ANQGSEA. As DNA, the CDR3 is TGCAGCTCTAGCTATGGAAACACCATATATTTT. This translates into CSSSYGNTIYF.